The TCR beta chain described here comes from a study of blood T cell repertoires in COVID-19. Study context: Samples came from the United States, Italy and Spain, spanning acute and convalescent COVID-19.

Some clones are missing from TCRdb's copy, which holds only in-frame ones; the method was immunoSEQ multiplex PCR. The data contain approximately 250,000 clones, roughly four fifths of them singletons. CDR1 is SGHRS and CDR2 is YFSETQ in the germline V gene. V shed 1 base and J 4 bases; nucleotides not matched to a gene: 0. CDR3 size: 14 residues. The gene calls are TRBV5-1 and TRBJ2-2; 8 bases agree with TRBD2. Sample: PBMCs or T cells enriched from blood (not recorded which). The receptor was isolated from a man in his forties who had recovered from COVID-19. CDR3 residues: CASSLREGTGELFF. CDR3 in DNA: TGCGCCAGCAGCTTGCGGGAGGGCACCGGGGAGCTGTTTTTT.